This T cell receptor (beta chain) was obtained from a study of T-cell memory formation after mild COVID-19. Study-wide context: TCR clusters were mostly donor specific. Broader study findings: CD4+ contracting clones were mainly CM and EM; CD8+ ones, EMRA. Clones shrinking between day 15 and 85 showed a balanced CD4/CD8 split, and those that grew later tilted toward CD4+. A second wave of clones peaked on day 37, and their SARS-CoV-2 specificity went unconfirmed.

One entry per CDR3 protein, called by TCRdb with MiXCR from the 5' RACE reads. The sample lists about 420,000 distinct CDR3 sequences, 20% to 25% occurring once. As concerns this clonotype: Its antigen is as yet unknown.

Sequenced material: PBMCs or a T cell subset sorted from them (not recorded which). This clonotype was obtained from an adult woman who had mild COVID-19 (a few samples of this study predate the infection). Cell type and time point are not known.

The CDR3 here is CSVDRDGFYEQYF. The CDR3 DNA reads TGCAGCGTCGACCGGGACGGGTTCTACGAGCAGTACTTC. The chain is built from TRBV29-1 and TRBJ2-7; the D gene could be TRBD1 or TRBD2 (5 bases each). The CDR3 runs 13 residues. Germline V gene data show CDR1 as SQVTM and CDR2 as ANQGSEA. V lost 6 bases and J lost 3, with 15 bases in between.